A single T cell receptor (beta chain) is shown here with its context. Total RNA and DNA came together from approximately 22-30 mg of bulk tissue without cell sorting. The authors sampled five separate regions per tumor. The V gene lost 4 bases and the J gene lost 9 bases, with 9 bases spanning the gap. Germline V CDR1 and CDR2: SEHNR, FQNEAQ (reference sequence). This CDR3 contains 12 residues. This specimen belongs to a study of tumor-infiltrating lymphocytes in primary liver carcinoma. The overall study: These were node-negative, non-metastatic T1-T3 tumors of roughly 4.2 to 10 cm.

A constant-region primer served to make TCR beta cDNA from roughly 500 ng total RNA. ARM-PCR was slightly modified, and three nested multiplex PCR rounds with it gave rise to the TCR beta libraries. The opening two PCR rounds, 10 cycles each, paired TRBV1-TRBV30 forward primers with a C-beta reverse primer. From the multiplex PCR reads, TCRdb called clonotypes with MiXCR, one entry per CDR3 protein. The data contain 40,000 to 50,000 distinct CDR3 sequences, about 68% of them singletons. The receptor's source is a man in his forties with primary liver carcinoma and hepatitis B virus infection. The material sequenced was liver tumor tissue from sampling region 3. Specified subset: tumor region T3, left-lateral pole. The V call is TRBV7-9, the J call TRBJ1-4; D gene ambiguous. CDR3 in DNA: TGTGCCAGCAGCTCGCATGAGAAAAAACTGTTTTTT. It is translated as CASSSHEKKLFF. Using reference TRBV7-9 and TRBJ1-4 for the parts outside the CDR3, the full variable domain is DTGVSQNPRHKITKRGQNVTFRCDPISEHNRLYWYRQTLGQGPEFLTYFQNEAQLEKSRLLSDRFSAERPKGSFSTLEIQRTEQGDSAMYLCASSSHEKKLFFGSGTQLSVL.